Each of the 15 T cell receptor beta chains below was sequenced from the same sample in a study of blood T cell repertoires in COVID-19. The data were produced by immunoSEQ multiplex PCR, yet TCRdb's version contains in-frame clones alone and is incomplete. The data contain fewer than 250,000 clones, about 84% of them seen just once; the ten biggest clones take up roughly 2%. The specimen was PBMCs or T cells enriched from blood (not recorded which). The receptors stem from a woman aged 45-65 years who had recovered from COVID-19.

V gene TRBV27 combines with J gene TRBJ1-5; tentatively, D is TRBD1 (5 bases). The CDR3 has 15 residues. V shed 8 bases and J shed 7 bases, with 21 bases lying between them. CDR1 MNHEY and CDR2 SMNVEV come from the germline V gene (reference sequence). This CDR3 is CASRSGVGVWQPQHF. In nucleotides, the CDR3 is TGTGCCAGCCGATCTGGCGTAGGGGTCTGGCAGCCCCAGCATTTT.

This clone has just one count. The sample carries other DNA sequences with the same CDR3. The CDR3 nucleotides read TGTGCCAGCTCGCCCGACATGAACACTGAAGCTTTCTTT. As protein: CASSPDMNTEAFF. This chain joins TRBV18 and TRBJ1-1; D gene ambiguous. The ends were cut back, 6 bases at V and 0 bases at J, with 8 bases in the middle. CDR1 and CDR2 from the germline V gene are KGHSH and LQKENI. The CDR3 is 13 residues long.

The chain uses TRBV2 and TRBJ2-5, with D hard to call. The germline V gene has CDR1 SNHLY and CDR2 FYNNEI. The CDR3 spans 11 residues. V was pared by 7 bases and J by 5 bases, with 8 bases between. The CDR3 nucleotides read TGTGCCAGCACCCTGTTGGAGACCCAGTACTTC. It is translated as CASTLLETQYF.

The chain links TRBV19 to TRBJ2-2, with TRBD1 as a possible D gene (6 bases). Trimming removed 5 bases at V and 3 bases at J, with 10 bases between. The CDR3 consists of 14 residues. Germline V gene lookup returns CDR1 LNHDA and CDR2 SQIVND (reference sequence). This chain's CDR3 is CASSQDSYTGELFF. The CDR3 nucleotides read TGTGCCAGTAGTCAGGACAGCTACACCGGGGAGCTGTTTTTT. Supplemented by reference TRBV19 and TRBJ2-2, the full variable domain reads DGGITQSPKYLFRKEGQNVTLSCEQNLNHDAMYWYRQDPGQGLRLIYYSQIVNDFQKGDIAEGYSVSREKKESFPLTVTSAQKNPTAFYLCASSQDSYTGELFFGEGSRLTVL.

The chain is built from TRBV7-2 and TRBJ2-3; TRBD2 might be the D (5 bases). The CDR3 runs 14 residues. Per germline, CDR1 SGHTA and CDR2 FQGNSA. Trimming pared 1 base from V and 7 bases from J, leaving 12 bases between. The CDR3 DNA is TGTGCCAGCAGCTTAGGAAATAGCGAGTATACGCAGTATTTT. It is translated as CASSLGNSEYTQYF.

The chain employs TRBV6-5 and TRBJ2-5, with D possibly being TRBD2 (8 bases). Germline CDR1 reads MNHEY; CDR2 reads SVGAGI. CDR3 length equals 13 residues. Trimming left V 8 bases short and J 5 bases short, with 15 bases between. The CDR3 DNA follows: TGTGCCAGCGAGGGGGCTAGCGGGGAGACCCAGTACTTC. This sequence encodes CASEGASGETQYF.

The CDR3 sequence: CASSTWTGESNQPQHF. In nucleotides, the CDR3 is TGTGCCAGTAGTACCTGGACAGGGGAAAGCAATCAGCCCCAGCATTTT. The J gene is TRBJ1-5, the V gene TRBV19; 9 bases map to TRBD1. The CDR3 sequence is 16 residues long. Germline-derived CDR1 and CDR2 are LNHDA and SQIVND (reference sequence). The trim removed 4 bases at V and 1 base at J, leaving 5 bases unmatched. Full variable domain (missing parts from reference TRBV19 and TRBJ1-5): DGGITQSPKYLFRKEGQNVTLSCEQNLNHDAMYWYRQDPGQGLRLIYYSQIVNDFQKGDIAEGYSVSREKKESFPLTVTSAQKNPTAFYLCASSTWTGESNQPQHFGDGTRLSIL.

The gene calls are TRBV28 and TRBJ2-5; weak D call: TRBD1 (5 bases). CDR3 length: 16 amino acids. Germline V lookup: CDR1 MDHEN, CDR2 SYDVKM. Trimming removed 4 bases from V and 1 base from J, with 16 bases in between. CDR3 bases: TGTGCCAGCAGTTCCCTTCGGCAGGGCGTCCAAGAGACCCAGTACTTC. Translation: CASSSLRQGVQETQYF.

The gene calls are TRBV7-9 and TRBJ2-7; TRBD2 matches at 11 bases. The trim removed 1 base at V and 5 bases at J, leaving 10 bases unmatched. Germline-derived CDR1 and CDR2 are SEHNR and FQNEAQ (reference sequence). The CDR3 is made up of 17 amino acids. CDR3 in DNA: TGTGCCAGCAGCTTAGGGGGTCGGGGACTAGCGGACCACGAGCAGTACTTC. Its translation is CASSLGGRGLADHEQYF.

The chain carries TRBV6-1 and TRBJ1-1; D not resolved. This CDR3 is built from 13 residues. The ends were cut back, 1 base at V and 1 base at J, with 4 bases in the middle. Looked up from germline, CDR1 is MNHNS and CDR2 is SASEGT. CDR3 residues: CASSEVRNTEAFF. The CDR3, as DNA: TGTGCCAGCAGTGAAGTCAGGAACACTGAAGCTTTCTTT.

The gene calls are TRBV7-2 and TRBJ1-5; no definite D call. Germline-derived CDR1 and CDR2 are SGHTA and FQGNSA. V lost 0 bases and J lost 9, with 12 bases in between. The CDR3 consists of 14 residues. The CDR3 is CASSLAGPKRPQHF. As DNA, the CDR3 is TGTGCCAGCAGCTTAGCAGGTCCGAAGCGGCCCCAGCATTTT.

The genes are TRBV11-2 and TRBJ2-3, with TRBD2 identical over 7 bases. Germline loops: CDR1 SGHAT, CDR2 FQNNGV. The V gene end was trimmed by 5 bases and the J gene end by 3 bases; junction bases not matched to a gene: 8. CDR3 length: 15 amino acids. The CDR3 DNA sequence: TGTGCCAGCAGCCTGGGGAGCGGGGTGACAGATACGCAGTATTTT. Its protein is CASSLGSGVTDTQYF. The full variable domain, completed using reference TRBV11-2 and TRBJ2-3, is EAGVAQSPRYKIIEKRQSVAFWCNPISGHATLYWYQQILGQGPKLLIQFQNNGVVDDSQLPKDRFSAERLKGVDSTLKIQPAKLEDSAVYLCASSLGSGVTDTQYFGPGTRLTVL.

This clone was found once. The chain recombines TRBV15 with TRBJ2-7, with a possible D match to TRBD2 (5 bases). V gave up 3 bases and J gave up 1 base, with 19 bases separating them. The CDR3 extends over 17 amino acids. Germline V lookup: CDR1 LNHNV, CDR2 YYDKDF (reference sequence). The CDR3: CATSRGAALQASYEQYF. For the CDR3, the DNA is TGTGCCACCAGCAGGGGAGCGGCGCTGCAAGCTTCCTACGAGCAGTACTTC.

J is TRBJ1-6 and V is TRBV4-3; the D is unclear. V lost 0 bases to trimming and J lost 0 bases, with 9 bases between them. This CDR3 is 17 amino acids long. Germline lookup yields CDR1 LGHNA and CDR2 YSLEER. Here the CDR3 reads CASSQDIGSSYNSPLHF. The CDR3, as DNA: TGCGCCAGCAGCCAAGATATCGGGAGCTCCTATAATTCACCCCTCCACTTT.

CDR3 protein: CASRSKSAYEQYF. For the CDR3, the DNA is TGTGCCAGCAGGAGCAAATCCGCCTACGAGCAGTACTTC. The chain links TRBV7-9 to TRBJ2-7; no definite D call. This CDR3 is built from 13 residues. Germline V lookup: CDR1 SEHNR, CDR2 FQNEAQ (reference sequence). V lost 6 bases and J lost 2, with 11 bases in between.